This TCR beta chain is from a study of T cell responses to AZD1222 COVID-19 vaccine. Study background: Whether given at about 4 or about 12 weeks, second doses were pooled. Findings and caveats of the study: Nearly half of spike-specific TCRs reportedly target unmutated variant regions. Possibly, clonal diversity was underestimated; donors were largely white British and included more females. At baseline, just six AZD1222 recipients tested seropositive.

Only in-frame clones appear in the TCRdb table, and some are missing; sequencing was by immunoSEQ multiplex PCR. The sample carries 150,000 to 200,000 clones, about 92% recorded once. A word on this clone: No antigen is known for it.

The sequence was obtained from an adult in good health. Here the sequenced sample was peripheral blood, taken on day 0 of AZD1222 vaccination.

The CDR3 sequence: CASSLYAGARSGELFF. The DNA of the CDR3 is TGTGCCAGCAGCTTATACGCTGGGGCCCGCTCCGGGGAGCTGTTTTTT. The chain combines TRBV7-7 with TRBJ2-2, with D tentatively TRBD1 (5 bases). Trimming cost V 2 bases and J 6 bases, with 16 bases left between them. CDR3 length: 16 amino acids. Germline-derived CDR1 and CDR2 are SSHAT and FNYEAQ (reference sequence).